Included here is one T cell receptor (beta chain) sequence, with context. This clonotype appeared many times. The antigen it recognizes is unknown. No qualities accompany the bases; no much larger clone lies one base away. This specimen belongs to a study of CD8 T cells in ankylosing spondylitis (dated by TCRdb to 2015 to 2018). For the wider study: The study profiled T cell receptor beta repertoires in healthy donors and ankylosing spondylitis patients to find disease-linked TCR variants. In total, the full study cohort was made up of 100 to 140 healthy donors and 25 or so ankylosing spondylitis patients. Peripheral blood samples were taken, and synovial fluid was additionally collected from ankylosing spondylitis patients.

For sequencing, an Illumina HiSeq 2500 was employed. Quantitative 5'-RACE with molecular barcodes was used to prepare TCR beta libraries. The study's own analysis went as follows. A new computational method, built on a probabilistic model of VDJ rearrangement, was used to identify disease-linked TCR variants. TCRdb trimmed public reads at Q25 via fastp, called clones via MiXCR and kept in-frame beta chains. Entries are consolidated by CDR3 protein sequence, retaining the most common genes and DNA. TCRdb assigned the V and J calls; the authors' analysis was not used. The sample table holds 450,000 to 550,000 distinct CDR3 sequences, of which under 5.5% were seen once. Of the sample, under 4.5% is held by the ten largest clones. General findings and caveats noted by the study authors: Blood from ankylosing spondylitis patients appeared to be characterized by a TCR beta motif made up of seven or eight highly homologous amino acid variants. Significant enrichment of the disease-linked clones was reported in matched synovial fluid samples from ankylosing spondylitis patients. A CD8+ phenotype was shown by the disease-linked clones, which were found at relatively low frequencies in peripheral blood. Some TCR beta motif variants had previously been reported in synovial fluid and blood of reactive arthritis patients, which suggested common disease-initiation mechanisms.

From a lookup of the germline V gene (reference sequence), CDR1 and CDR2 are WNHNN and SYGVQD. The CDR3 holds 13 amino acids from the cysteine to the phenylalanine. Only the CDR3 region is kept as DNA, spanning 39 bases read in frame from base 1. V loses 4 bases of germline sequence and J loses 3 bases, and the interval between the two ends is 7 bases. Sequencing was carried out using blood, either unsorted or a sorted T cell fraction (not recorded which). The sequence joins TRBV10-1 to TRBJ2-1; the D gene is possibly TRBD1, with 6 bases matching. This TCR came from a male donor with ankylosing spondylitis. The CDR3 protein: CASSADSYNEQFF. The bases are TGCGCCAGCAGTGCGGACAGCTACAATGAGCAGTTCTTC.